The 3 T cell receptor beta chains below were found in one sample sequenced in a study of T cells after yellow fever vaccination. TCRdb used MiXCR to reprocess the 5' RACE reads, holding one entry per CDR3 protein. The sample yields hundreds of thousands of distinct CDR3 sequences, around 4% seen once. Sequenced material: PBMCs, taken on the day of the yellow fever booster vaccination. These receptors all stem from a man aged 18 to 30 who received the YFV17D yellow fever vaccine.

This clonotype occurred many times. V usage is TRBV7-7 and J usage is TRBJ2-3; D call uncertain. The V end lost 8 bases, the J end lost 10 bases, and 19 bases lay between the germline ends. The germline CDR1 and CDR2 sequences are SSHAT and FNYEAQ (reference sequence). The CDR3 is 13 amino acids. CDR3 sequence: CASAPTNEWAQYF. Written as DNA, the CDR3 is TGTGCCAGCGCACCGACGAACGAGTGGGCGCAGTATTTT.

This clonotype was detected many times. The chain joins TRBV12-3 or TRBV12-4 to TRBJ2-5; TRBD1 matches 9 bases. The CDR3 covers 15 residues. J gave up 6 bases and V 5 bases, and 10 bases lay outside the gene matches. DNA for the CDR3: TGTGCCAGCAGTCCGGGGTTCGGGACAGGGAAGACCCAGTACTTC. It encodes CASSPGFGTGKTQYF.

This clonotype was observed a single time. J is TRBJ2-2 and V is TRBV7-6; perhaps TRBD2 as D (6 bases). The CDR3 sequence is 16 residues long. Trimming removed 5 bases at V and 4 bases at J, with 17 bases between. Per the germline V gene, CDR1 is SGHVS and CDR2 is FNYEAQ. CDR3 bases: TGTGCCAGCAGCAACGATTGGGGGGACGTCACCGGGGAGCTGTTTTTT. Protein product: CASSNDWGDVTGELFF.